The 28 T cell receptor beta chains listed next were all sequenced from one sample in a study of cytomegalovirus exposure and HLA in healthy donors. PCR was performed using 60 Vbeta and 13 Jbeta primers. Measured with immunoSEQ multiplex PCR; TCRdb has only the in-frame clones, and not every one. This table has roughly 180,000 clones, more than 65% appearing once. Sequenced material: PBMCs. The receptors originated from a male donor in good health and CMV-seronegative.

Remarks on this clone: An end of the junction does not agree with germline; a read error may underlie this. The chain couples TRBV7-9 to TRBJ2-5; D gene uncertain. CDR1 is SEHNR, CDR2 FQNEAQ, per germline (reference sequence). This CDR3 is built from 16 residues. CDR3 loop: CSSSLSSAAYQETQYF. DNA for the CDR3: TGTTCCAGCAGCTTATCAAGCGCCGCGTACCAAGAGACCCAGTACTTC.

The chain couples TRBV11-2 to TRBJ2-3; weak D call: TRBD2 (6 bases). CDR1 SGHAT and CDR2 FQNNGV come from the germline V gene. V was clipped by 3 bases and J by 5 bases, with 15 bases between them. This CDR3 spans 15 amino acids. The chain's CDR3 is CASSFRALGGDTQYF. The CDR3 bases are TGTGCCAGCAGCTTTAGGGCCTTGGGGGGAGATACGCAGTATTTT.

This chain links TRBV11-2 with TRBJ1-1; 7 bases match TRBD1. V shed 5 bases and J 0 bases; nucleotides not matched to a gene: 6. CDR3 length: 15 amino acids. From germline, CDR1 is SGHAT and CDR2 FQNNGV. For the CDR3, the DNA is TGTGCCAGCAGCCCGCGACAGGGAATGAACACTGAAGCTTTCTTT. Translating gives CASSPRQGMNTEAFF.

The chain uses TRBV27 and TRBJ2-5; 11 positions match TRBD2. Judging by the DNA end, TRBJ2-7 fits better; the J call may be wrong. The CDR3 length is 17 residues. Germline V gene lookup returns CDR1 MNHEY and CDR2 SMNVEV (reference sequence). CDR3 sequence (DNA): TGTGCCAGCAGCCGTACTAGCGGGGGTTCGAGCTCCTACGAGCAGTACTTC. Its translation: CASSRTSGGSSSYEQYF.

A few counts support this clone. The CDR3 bases are TGTGCCAGCAGCTTAGGCAGGGCCTATGGCTACACCTTC. This sequence encodes CASSLGRAYGYTF. The chain employs TRBV7-9 and TRBJ1-2, with a tentative D call TRBD1 (5 bases). The CDR3 consists of 13 residues. V was cut by 1 base and J by 4 bases, with 7 bases left in between. Germline V gene lookup returns CDR1 SEHNR and CDR2 FQNEAQ (reference sequence).

This sequence joins TRBV18 and TRBJ1-2; 10 nucleotides align to TRBD1. The CDR3 extends over 15 amino acids. The germline CDR1 and CDR2 sequences are KGHSH and LQKENI. The trim removed 5 bases at V and 3 bases at J, leaving 6 bases unmatched. The DNA for the CDR3 is TGTGCCAGCTCATCCCGGGACAGGGGCGACTATGGCTACACCTTC. Its protein is CASSSRDRGDYGYTF.

The count of this clone is one. The rearrangement uses TRBV15 and TRBJ2-5; D call uncertain. The DNA end is a closer match to TRBJ2-7, so the J assignment may be wrong. The germline gives CDR1 LNHNV, CDR2 YYDKDF (reference sequence). The CDR3 is made up of 14 amino acids. CDR3 residues: CATSREESSYEQYF. CDR3 nucleotides: TGTGCCACCAGCAGAGAAGAGAGCTCCTACGAGCAGTACTTC.

This clone was counted between two and nine times. This chain connects TRBV6-5 to TRBJ2-7; 10 positions match TRBD2. The germline CDR1 and CDR2 sequences are MNHEY and SVGAGI. V was clipped by 6 bases and J by 0 bases; unmatched bases: 5. CDR3 size: 15 residues. The CDR3 coding sequence is TGTGCCAGCAGGCCCGGACTAGCGGCCTCCTACGAGCAGTACTTC. Amino acids: CASRPGLAASYEQYF.

This chain uses TRBV27 with TRBJ1-5; D may be TRBD1 (5 bases). Between the trimmed V and J ends, which lost 5 bases and 1 base, there was a span of 9 bases. The CDR3 is 14 amino acids. CDR1 and CDR2 from the germline V gene are MNHEY and SMNVEV (reference sequence). The CDR3 bases are TGTGCCAGCAGTCGGTGGGGCAGCAATCAGCCCCAGCATTTT. Amino acid sequence: CASSRWGSNQPQHF.

This rearrangement joins TRBV30 to TRBJ2-2, with 7 bases that match TRBD2. The CDR3 sequence is 15 residues long. CDR1 and CDR2 from the germline V gene are GTSNPN and SVGIG (reference sequence). J lost 3 bases, V lost 0 bases, and 4 bases had no gene match. The CDR3 loop reads CAWSVASGYTGELFF. CDR3 coding DNA: TGTGCCTGGAGTGTGGCTAGCGGATACACCGGGGAGCTGTTTTTT.

J is TRBJ1-2 and V is TRBV27; 10 nucleotides agree with TRBD1. Germline CDR1 and CDR2: MNHEY and SMNVEV (reference sequence). The CDR3 sequence is 15 residues long. After removal of 4 bases from V and 4 bases from J, the junction contained 6 bases not matched to a gene. The CDR3 bases are TGTGCCAGCAGTTCACGGACAGGGGGAAGCTATGGCTACACCTTC. It encodes CASSSRTGGSYGYTF.

CDR3 amino acids: CASCRTEQETQYF. CDR3 coding DNA: TGTGCCAGCTGTAGGACAGAACAAGAGACCCAGTACTTC. The gene calls are TRBV18 and TRBJ2-5, with a possible D match to TRBD1 (6 bases). From germline, CDR1 is KGHSH and CDR2 LQKENI. The ends were cut back, 7 bases at V and 2 bases at J, with 11 bases in the middle. The length of the CDR3 is 13 residues. Filled out from reference TRBV18 and TRBJ2-5, the complete variable domain reads NAGVMQNPRHLVRRRGQEARLRCSPMKGHSHVYWYRQLPEEGLKFMVYLQKENIIDESGMPKERFSAEFPKEGPSILRIQQVVRGDSAAYFCASCRTEQETQYFGPGTRLLVL.

This clone was detected once. The chain joins TRBV7-6 to TRBJ2-5; 13 nucleotides agree with TRBD2. Germline values: CDR1 SGHVS, CDR2 FNYEAQ. V lost 5 bases to trimming and J lost 3 bases; unmatched junction nucleotides: 3. CDR3 size: 15 residues. CDR3 nucleotide sequence: TGTGCCAGCAGCCGTGGACTAGCGGGGGAAGAGACCCAGTACTTC. This gives the protein CASSRGLAGEETQYF. The full variable domain, rest sourced from reference TRBV7-6 and TRBJ2-5, is GAGVSQSPRYKVTKRGQDVALRCDPISGHVSLYWYRQALGQGPEFLTYFNYEAQQDKSGLPNDRFSAERPEGSISTLTIQRTEQRDSAMYRCASSRGLAGEETQYFGPGTRLLVL.

The genes are TRBV5-4 and TRBJ2-6, with no clear D. The CDR3 has 17 amino acids. CDR1 is SGHNT and CDR2 is YYREEE in the germline V gene (reference sequence). Deletions cut 0 bases from V and 0 bases from J, with 10 bases between. Here the CDR3 reads CASSLGLSLSGANVLTF. The CDR3 bases are TGTGCCAGCAGCTTGGGTCTATCGCTCTCTGGGGCCAACGTCCTGACTTTC.

V is TRBV5-6 and J is TRBJ2-3, with D tentatively TRBD1 (6 bases). Germline V gene sequence: CDR1 SGHDT, CDR2 YYEEEE. Trimming removed 0 bases from V and 6 bases from J, with 26 bases in between. The CDR3 totals 19 residues. CDR3 sequence: CASSLVFRWSDNRADTQYF. Written as DNA, the CDR3 is TGTGCCAGCAGCTTGGTTTTTCGGTGGAGTGACAACAGGGCGGATACGCAGTATTTT.

Only one count was recorded for this clone. This chain uses TRBV2 with TRBJ2-7; D unresolved. Per germline, CDR1 SNHLY and CDR2 FYNNEI. The CDR3 consists of 17 residues. The V gene lost 1 base and the J gene lost 1 base, with 17 bases spanning the gap. The CDR3 here is CASSEVGRGMESYEQYF. CDR3 coding DNA: TGTGCCAGCAGTGAAGTCGGCCGTGGTATGGAGTCCTACGAGCAGTACTTC.

The chain joins TRBV21-1 to TRBJ2-1; the table's D call, TRBD2, was not checked against the DNA. TRBV21-1 is noted as a pseudogene. This CDR3 has 15 residues. This CDR3 is CASSSGTSGPNEQFF. CDR3 in DNA: TGTGCCAGCAGCTCCGGGACTAGCGGCCCCAATGAGCAGTTCTTC.

The chain recombines TRBV6-5 with TRBJ2-1; 7 nucleotides line up with TRBD1. This CDR3 spans 14 amino acids. Germline V lookup: CDR1 MNHEY, CDR2 SVGAGI. V lost 6 bases to trimming and J lost 3 bases; unmatched junction nucleotides: 5. The CDR3: CASSRQGVYNEQFF. The CDR3 DNA reads as TGTGCCAGCAGCCGACAGGGAGTCTACAATGAGCAGTTCTTC.

This clone was detected once. This sequence joins TRBV19 and TRBJ2-1, with 10 bases fitting TRBD2. The V gene's germline CDR1 is LNHDA and CDR2 SQIVND (reference sequence). V shed 5 bases and J 6 bases; nucleotides not matched to a gene: 4. CDR3 size: 14 residues. CDR3 bases: TGTGCCAGTAGTGGCGGACTAGCGGTCAATGAGCAGTTCTTC. Translation: CASSGGLAVNEQFF.

The count of this clone is one. The chain uses TRBV12-2 and TRBJ1-2; the table's D call, TRBD1, was not checked against the DNA. TRBV12-2 is described as a pseudogene. CDR3 length: 14 residues. The CDR3 sequence is CASRLWANSYGYTF. The CDR3 DNA follows: TGTGCAAGTCGCCTTTGGGCCAATAGCTATGGCTACACCTTC.

This clone was counted once. The chain recombines TRBV5-5 with TRBJ2-7; D gene unclear. V was cut by 3 bases and J by 1 base, with 14 bases left in between. The CDR3 covers 15 residues. CDR1 is SGHKS and CDR2 is YYEKEE in the germline V gene (reference sequence). The CDR3 here is CASSSWRPPSYEQYF. DNA for the CDR3: TGTGCCAGCAGCTCCTGGCGGCCCCCGTCCTACGAGCAGTACTTC.

The chain couples TRBV19 to TRBJ2-7; D unresolved. Trimming shortened V by 11 bases and J by 1 base, and 18 bases separated the two germline ends. This CDR3 contains 14 residues. Germline CDR1 reads LNHDA; CDR2 reads SQIVND (reference sequence). CDR3 residues: CAASLTSTSYEQYF. CDR3 DNA sequence: TGTGCCGCCTCCCTCACCTCGACATCCTACGAGCAGTACTTC.

The rearrangement links TRBV27 to TRBJ1-4; TRBD1 matches 8 bases. The CDR3 runs 15 residues. The junction had 9 bases not matched to a gene; V was cut back by 7 bases and J by 5 bases. Germline V gene sequence: CDR1 MNHEY, CDR2 SMNVEV (reference sequence). The CDR3 sequence is CASTFDGTGNEKLFF. The CDR3 DNA sequence: TGTGCCAGCACCTTCGACGGGACAGGAAATGAAAAACTGTTTTTT.

In DNA, the CDR3 is TGTGCCAGCAGTTTATCGGGACAGGGGGCCGATCAGCCCCAGCATTTT. Translation gives CASSLSGQGADQPQHF. This chain uses TRBV27 with TRBJ1-5; TRBD1 matches at 12 bases. Trimming took 0 bases from V and 5 from J; bases not matched to a gene: 2. CDR1 and CDR2 from the germline V gene are MNHEY and SMNVEV (reference sequence). This CDR3 comprises 16 residues.

J is TRBJ1-5 and V is TRBV19; weak D call: TRBD1 (5 bases). V lost 11 bases and J 9 bases, leaving 8 bases between the germline ends. The length of the CDR3 is 9 residues. Germline V gene data show CDR1 as LNHDA and CDR2 as SQIVND (reference sequence). This CDR3 is CAVGGPQHF. The CDR3 DNA reads TGTGCCGTGGGGGGGCCCCAGCATTTT.

This clone was observed once. The chain couples TRBV7-3 to TRBJ2-2, with D possibly matching TRBD2 (6 bases). V was cut by 3 bases and J by 0 bases, with 14 bases left in between. This CDR3 is built from 17 residues. Germline V CDR1 and CDR2: SGHTA, FQGTGA. CDR3 bases: TGTGCCAGCAGCTTTTCCGGGACTGCTCCGAACACCGGGGAGCTGTTTTTT. Protein: CASSFSGTAPNTGELFF.

The rearrangement links TRBV7-3 to TRBJ2-7, with D maybe TRBD1 (6 bases). V lost 5 bases and J lost 6, with 17 bases in between. The CDR3 contains 14 residues. Germline V gene lookup returns CDR1 SGHTA and CDR2 FQGTGA. CDR3 coding DNA: TGTGCCAGCAGCCCGGGGCAGGGGCTAGGCGAGCAGTACTTC. The encoded protein is CASSPGQGLGEQYF.

The chain links TRBV29-1 to TRBJ2-1; 12 bases line up with TRBD2. Losses at the gene ends were 8 bases for V and 4 bases for J; bases not matched to a gene: 15. The CDR3 covers 17 residues. Per germline, CDR1 SQVTM and CDR2 ANQGSEA. The DNA of the CDR3 is TGCAGCCTCACCCCAAGGGGACTAGCGGGTGATTACAATGAGCAGTTCTTC. The encoded protein is CSLTPRGLAGDYNEQFF.